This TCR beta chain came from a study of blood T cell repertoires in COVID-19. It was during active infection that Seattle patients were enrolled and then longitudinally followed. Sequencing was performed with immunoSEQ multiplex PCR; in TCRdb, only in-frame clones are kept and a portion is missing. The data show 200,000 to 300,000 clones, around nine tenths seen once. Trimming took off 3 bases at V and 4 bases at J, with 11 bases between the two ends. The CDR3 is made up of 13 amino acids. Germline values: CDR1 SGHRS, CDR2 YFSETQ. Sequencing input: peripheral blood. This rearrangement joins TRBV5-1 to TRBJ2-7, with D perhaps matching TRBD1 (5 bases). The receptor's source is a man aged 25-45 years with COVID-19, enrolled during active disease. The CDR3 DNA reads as TGCGCCAGCAGCTCTAGGGGTGGGTACGAGCAGTACTTC. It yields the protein CASSSRGGYEQYF.